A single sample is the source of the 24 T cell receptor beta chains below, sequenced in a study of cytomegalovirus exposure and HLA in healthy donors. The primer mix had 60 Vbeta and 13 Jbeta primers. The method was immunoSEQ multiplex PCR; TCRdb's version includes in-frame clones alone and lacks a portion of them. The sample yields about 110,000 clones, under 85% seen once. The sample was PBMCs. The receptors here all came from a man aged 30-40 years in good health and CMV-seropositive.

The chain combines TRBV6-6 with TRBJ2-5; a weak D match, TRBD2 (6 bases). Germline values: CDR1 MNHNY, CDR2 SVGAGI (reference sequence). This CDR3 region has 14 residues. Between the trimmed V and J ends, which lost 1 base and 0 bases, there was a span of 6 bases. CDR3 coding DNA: TGTGCCAGCAGTTACTTAGCGGACCAAGAGACCCAGTACTTC. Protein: CASSYLADQETQYF.

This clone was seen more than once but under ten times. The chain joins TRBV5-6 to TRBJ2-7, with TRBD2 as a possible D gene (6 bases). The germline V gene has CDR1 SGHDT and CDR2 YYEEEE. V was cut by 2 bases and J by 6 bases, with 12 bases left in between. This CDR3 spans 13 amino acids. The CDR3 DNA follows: TGTGCCAGCAGCTTATTTCGGGGAGGCGAGCAGTACTTC. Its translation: CASSLFRGGEQYF.

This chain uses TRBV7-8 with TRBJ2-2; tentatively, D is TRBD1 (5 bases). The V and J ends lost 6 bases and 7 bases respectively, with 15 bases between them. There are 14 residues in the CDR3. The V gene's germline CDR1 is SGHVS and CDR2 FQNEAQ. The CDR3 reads CASSPQLGHGELFF. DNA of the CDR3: TGTGCCAGCAGTCCCCAGTTGGGGCACGGGGAGCTGTTTTTT.

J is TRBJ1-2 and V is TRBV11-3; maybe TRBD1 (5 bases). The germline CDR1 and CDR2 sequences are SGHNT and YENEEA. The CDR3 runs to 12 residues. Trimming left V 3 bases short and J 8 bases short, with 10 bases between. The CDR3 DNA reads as TGTGCCAGCAGCTTGGGGCCAGGAGGCTACACCTTC. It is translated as CASSLGPGGYTF.

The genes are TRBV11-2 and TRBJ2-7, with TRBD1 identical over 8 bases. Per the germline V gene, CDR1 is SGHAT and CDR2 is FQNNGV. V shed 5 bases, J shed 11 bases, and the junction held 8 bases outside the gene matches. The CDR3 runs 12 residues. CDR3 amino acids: CASSQGQDRKYF. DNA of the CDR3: TGTGCCAGCAGCCAGGGACAGGATAGAAAGTACTTC.

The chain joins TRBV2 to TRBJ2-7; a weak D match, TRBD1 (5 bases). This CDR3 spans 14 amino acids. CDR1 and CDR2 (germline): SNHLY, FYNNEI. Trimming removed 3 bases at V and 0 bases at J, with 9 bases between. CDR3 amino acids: CASSENRGSYEQYF. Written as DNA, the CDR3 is TGTGCCAGCAGTGAGAATAGGGGCTCCTACGAGCAGTACTTC.

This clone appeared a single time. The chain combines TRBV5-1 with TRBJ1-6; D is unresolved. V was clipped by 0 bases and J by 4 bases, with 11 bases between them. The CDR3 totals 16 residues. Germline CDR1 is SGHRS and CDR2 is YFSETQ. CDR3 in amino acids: CASSLEGSGYNSPLHF. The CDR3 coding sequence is TGCGCCAGCAGCTTGGAAGGATCGGGTTATAATTCACCCCTCCACTTT.

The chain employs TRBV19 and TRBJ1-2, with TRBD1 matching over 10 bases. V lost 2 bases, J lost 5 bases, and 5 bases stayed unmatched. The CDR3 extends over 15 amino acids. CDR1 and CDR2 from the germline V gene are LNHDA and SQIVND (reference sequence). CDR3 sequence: CASSISGQGGYGYTF. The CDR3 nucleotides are TGTGCCAGTAGTATATCCGGACAGGGGGGTTATGGCTACACCTTC.

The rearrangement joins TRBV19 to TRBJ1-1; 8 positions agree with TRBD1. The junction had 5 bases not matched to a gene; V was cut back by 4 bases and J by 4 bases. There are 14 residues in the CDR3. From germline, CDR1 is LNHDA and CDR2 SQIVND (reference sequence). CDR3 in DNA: TGTGCCAGTAGTAACCGTACAGGGGGCACTGAAGCTTTCTTT. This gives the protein CASSNRTGGTEAFF.

CDR3 amino acids: CASHASGSGNTIYF. For the CDR3, the DNA is TGTGCCAGCCACGCGTCGGGCTCTGGAAACACCATATATTTT. V and J are TRBV6-1 and TRBJ1-3; D is uncertain. Looked up from germline, CDR1 is MNHNS and CDR2 is SASEGT. The CDR3 spans 14 residues. Trimming removed 8 bases from V and 0 bases from J, with 11 bases in between.

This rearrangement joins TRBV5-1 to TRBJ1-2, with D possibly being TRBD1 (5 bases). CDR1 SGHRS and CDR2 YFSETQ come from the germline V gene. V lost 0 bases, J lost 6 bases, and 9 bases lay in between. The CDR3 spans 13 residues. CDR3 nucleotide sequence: TGCGCCAGCAGCTTGGGGGCAGGGAATGGCTACACCTTC. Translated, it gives CASSLGAGNGYTF. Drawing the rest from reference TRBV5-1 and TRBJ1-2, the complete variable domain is KAGVTQTPRYLIKTRGQQVTLSCSPISGHRSVSWYQQTPGQGLQFLFEYFSETQRNKGNFPGRFSGRQFSNSRSEMNVSTLELGDSALYLCASSLGAGNGYTFGSGTRLTVV.

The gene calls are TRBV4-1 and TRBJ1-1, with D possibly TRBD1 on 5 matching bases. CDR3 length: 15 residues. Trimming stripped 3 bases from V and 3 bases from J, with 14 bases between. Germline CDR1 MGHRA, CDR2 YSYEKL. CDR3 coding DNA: TGCGCCAGCAGCCAGCAAGCGACAGAATACACTGAAGCTTTCTTT. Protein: CASSQQATEYTEAFF.

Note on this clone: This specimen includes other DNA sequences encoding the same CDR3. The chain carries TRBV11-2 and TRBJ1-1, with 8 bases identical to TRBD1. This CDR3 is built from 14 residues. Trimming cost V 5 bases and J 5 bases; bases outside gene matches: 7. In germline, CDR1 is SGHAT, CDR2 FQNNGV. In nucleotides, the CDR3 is TGTGCCAGCAGCCGCGGACAGGGAGGGACTGAAGCTTTCTTT. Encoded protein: CASSRGQGGTEAFF.

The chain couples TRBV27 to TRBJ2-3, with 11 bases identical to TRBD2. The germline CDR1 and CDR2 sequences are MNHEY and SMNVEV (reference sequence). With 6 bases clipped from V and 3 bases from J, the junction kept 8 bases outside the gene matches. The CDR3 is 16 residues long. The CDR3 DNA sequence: TGTGCCAGCAGACTATCTAGCGGGGGGTTTACAGATACGCAGTATTTT. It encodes CASRLSSGGFTDTQYF.

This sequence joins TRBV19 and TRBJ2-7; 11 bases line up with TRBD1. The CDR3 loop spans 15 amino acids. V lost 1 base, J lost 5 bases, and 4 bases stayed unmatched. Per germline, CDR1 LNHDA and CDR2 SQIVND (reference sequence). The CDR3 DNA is TGTGCCAGTAGTATAGGGACAGGGGGCGCGGACGAGCAGTACTTC. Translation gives CASSIGTGGADEQYF.

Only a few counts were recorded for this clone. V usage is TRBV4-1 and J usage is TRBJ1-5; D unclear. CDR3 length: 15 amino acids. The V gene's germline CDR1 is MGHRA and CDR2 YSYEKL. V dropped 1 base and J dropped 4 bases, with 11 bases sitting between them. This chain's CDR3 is CASSQVRVGNQPQHF. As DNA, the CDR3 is TGCGCCAGCAGCCAAGTGCGGGTAGGGAATCAGCCCCAGCATTTT.

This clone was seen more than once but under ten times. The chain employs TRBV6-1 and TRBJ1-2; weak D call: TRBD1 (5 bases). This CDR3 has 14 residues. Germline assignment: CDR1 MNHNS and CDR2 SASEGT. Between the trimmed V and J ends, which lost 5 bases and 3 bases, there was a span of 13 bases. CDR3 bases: TGTGCCAGCAGTCCCCAGGGTGGGGACTATGGCTACACCTTC. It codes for CASSPQGGDYGYTF.

CDR3 coding DNA: TGTGCCAGCAGGGCGGGGGGGGATTTCTCGGAGACCCAGTACTTC. This sequence encodes CASRAGGDFSETQYF. This chain joins TRBV2 and TRBJ2-5; 9 positions agree with TRBD2. Losses at the gene ends were 6 bases for V and 5 bases for J; bases not matched to a gene: 10. CDR3 length equals 15 residues. Per the germline V gene, CDR1 is SNHLY and CDR2 is FYNNEI.

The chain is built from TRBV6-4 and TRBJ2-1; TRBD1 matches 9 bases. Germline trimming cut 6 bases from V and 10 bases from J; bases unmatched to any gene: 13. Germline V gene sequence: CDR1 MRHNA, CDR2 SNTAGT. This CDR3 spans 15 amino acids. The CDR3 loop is CASRPTGQGLGEQFF. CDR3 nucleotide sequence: TGTGCCAGCAGGCCCACCGGACAGGGGTTGGGCGAGCAGTTCTTC.

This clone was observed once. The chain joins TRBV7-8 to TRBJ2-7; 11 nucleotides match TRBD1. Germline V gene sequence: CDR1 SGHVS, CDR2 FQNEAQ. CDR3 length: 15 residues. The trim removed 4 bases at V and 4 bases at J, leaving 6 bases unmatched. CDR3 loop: CASSSWTGGLYEQYF. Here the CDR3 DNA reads TGTGCCAGCAGCTCCTGGACAGGGGGCTTGTACGAGCAGTACTTC.

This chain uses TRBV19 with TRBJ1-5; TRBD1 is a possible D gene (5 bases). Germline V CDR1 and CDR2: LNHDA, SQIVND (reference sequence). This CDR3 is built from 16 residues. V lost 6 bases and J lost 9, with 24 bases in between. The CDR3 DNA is TGTGCCAGTAGGGACATCAACCGGGAGGCCCATGGGCCCCAGCATTTT. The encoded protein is CASRDINREAHGPQHF.

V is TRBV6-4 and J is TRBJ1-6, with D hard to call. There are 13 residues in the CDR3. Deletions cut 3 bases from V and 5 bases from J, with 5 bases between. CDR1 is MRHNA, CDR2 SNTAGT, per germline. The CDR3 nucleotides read TGTGCCAGCAGTGATGGAGATAATTCACCCCTCCACTTT. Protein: CASSDGDNSPLHF.

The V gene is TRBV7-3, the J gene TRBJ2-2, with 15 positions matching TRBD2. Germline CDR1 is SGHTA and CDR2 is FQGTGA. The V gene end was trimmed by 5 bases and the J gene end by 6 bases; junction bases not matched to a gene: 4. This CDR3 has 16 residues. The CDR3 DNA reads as TGTGCCAGCAGCGGGGGACTAGCGGGGGGCCCCGGGGAGCTGTTTTTT. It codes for CASSGGLAGGPGELFF. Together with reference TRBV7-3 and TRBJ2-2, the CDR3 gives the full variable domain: GAGVSQTPSNKVTEKGKYVELRCDPISGHTALYWYRQSLGQGPEFLIYFQGTGAADDSGLPNDRFFAVRPEGSVSTLKIQRTERGDSAVYLCASSGGLAGGPGELFFGEGSRLTVL.

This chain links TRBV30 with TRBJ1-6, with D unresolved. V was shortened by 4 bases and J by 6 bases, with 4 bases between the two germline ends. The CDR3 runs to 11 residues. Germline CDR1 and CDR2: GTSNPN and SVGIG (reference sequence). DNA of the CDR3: TGTGCCTGGACCGGTAATTCACCCCTCCACTTT. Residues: CAWTGNSPLHF. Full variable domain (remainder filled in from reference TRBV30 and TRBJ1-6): SQTIHQWPATLVQPVGSPLSLECTVEGTSNPNLYWYRQAAGRGLQLLFYSVGIGQISSEVPQNLSASRPQDRQFILSSKKLLLSDSGFYLCAWTGNSPLHFGNGTRLTVT.